Below, 23 T cell receptor beta chains from the same sample are listed, as sequenced in a study of blood T cell repertoires in COVID-19. The data were produced by immunoSEQ multiplex PCR, yet TCRdb's version contains in-frame clones alone and is incomplete. Altogether nearly 70,000 clones are present, roughly 88% being singletons, with the ten largest covering 6.4%. The sequenced material came from peripheral blood. The receptors here all came from a woman between 70 and 85 years old with acute or convalescent COVID-19.

This clone showed up just once. DNA for the CDR3: TGCGCCAGCAGCTTTATGCCCCATGGCAGGGGGCAAGGGGCGAATTCACCCCTCCACTTT. Translated, it gives CASSFMPHGRGQGANSPLHF. The chain couples TRBV5-1 to TRBJ1-6, with 8 bases fitting TRBD1. Germline trimming cut 2 bases from V and 7 bases from J; bases unmatched to any gene: 20. CDR3 length equals 20 residues. CDR1 and CDR2 from the germline V gene are SGHRS and YFSETQ.

A single count supports this clone. This chain connects TRBV28 to TRBJ1-5, with a possible D match to TRBD1 (6 bases). The CDR3 contains 15 residues. Germline CDR1 reads MDHEN; CDR2 reads SYDVKM. V lost 6 bases, J lost 0 bases, and 12 bases lay in between. The DNA of the CDR3 is TGTGCCAGCAGGTCCGGACAGAATAGCAATCAGCCCCAGCATTTT. Protein sequence: CASRSGQNSNQPQHF.

V gene TRBV11-2 combines with J gene TRBJ1-1, with a tentative D call TRBD1 (5 bases). The CDR3 has 13 residues. Germline V gene sequence: CDR1 SGHAT, CDR2 FQNNGV. V lost 6 bases to trimming and J lost 3 bases, with 11 bases between them. CDR3 loop: CASRRQTYTEAFF. The CDR3 region has the DNA TGTGCCAGCAGACGACAGACCTACACTGAAGCTTTCTTT.

This clone was detected once. This chain links TRBV5-1 with TRBJ2-2; D unresolved. Germline V lookup: CDR1 SGHRS, CDR2 YFSETQ. The germline V and J ends were trimmed by 0 bases and 0 bases, with 6 bases remaining between them. The CDR3 is 15 amino acids. DNA for the CDR3: TGCGCCAGCAGCTTGGACATCACGAACACCGGGGAGCTGTTTTTT. Its protein product is CASSLDITNTGELFF.

The chain combines TRBV3-1 (or the pseudogene TRBV3-2) with TRBJ1-4, with D possibly being TRBD1 (6 bases). Germline CDR1 reads LGHDT; CDR2 reads YNNKEL (reference sequence). This CDR3 is 14 amino acids long. Between the trimmed V and J ends, which lost 8 bases and 8 bases, there was a span of 18 bases. The CDR3 loop reads CASGHRASGEKLFF. CDR3 coding DNA: TGTGCCAGCGGACACAGGGCCTCTGGGGAAAAACTGTTTTTT.

The chain carries TRBV3-1 (or the pseudogene TRBV3-2) and TRBJ1-1; the D gene is possibly TRBD1 (5 bases). The V gene lost 1 base and the J gene lost 3 bases, with 15 bases spanning the gap. CDR3 length: 16 residues. Per germline, CDR1 LGHDT and CDR2 YNNKEL (reference sequence). Here the CDR3 reads CASSQVGGAPDTEAFF. The CDR3 DNA sequence: TGTGCCAGCAGCCAAGTGGGCGGGGCGCCGGACACTGAAGCTTTCTTT.

The rearrangement joins TRBV28 to TRBJ1-5; 9 nucleotides agree with TRBD1. Germline V gene data show CDR1 as MDHEN and CDR2 as SYDVKM. The V gene end was trimmed by 6 bases and the J gene end by 7 bases; junction bases not matched to a gene: 7. This CDR3 region has 14 residues. The CDR3 bases are TGTGCCAGCAGCCCGACAGGGGGGGACCAGCCCCAGCATTTT. This translates into CASSPTGGDQPQHF.

J is TRBJ1-1 and V is TRBV5-5; a weak D match, TRBD1 (5 bases). CDR1 and CDR2 (germline): SGHKS, YYEKEE (reference sequence). This CDR3 is built from 14 residues. V lost 1 base to trimming and J lost 4 bases, with 11 bases between them. The CDR3 loop reads CASSLSAGLTEAFF. CDR3 DNA sequence: TGTGCCAGCAGCTTGTCCGCAGGGCTCACTGAAGCTTTCTTT.

The chain has TRBV5-1 and TRBJ1-1; a possible D gene is TRBD1 (6 bases). The V gene lost 0 bases and the J gene lost 2 bases, with 8 bases spanning the gap. This CDR3 is built from 14 residues. Germline assignment: CDR1 SGHRS and CDR2 YFSETQ. The CDR3, as DNA: TGCGCCAGCAGCTTGGAAGGGGGAAACACTGAAGCTTTCTTT. This encodes CASSLEGGNTEAFF.

The J gene is TRBJ1-5, the V gene TRBV28, with D possibly being TRBD1 (5 bases). Trimming stripped 7 bases from V and 4 bases from J, with 14 bases between. The germline gives CDR1 MDHEN, CDR2 SYDVKM. This CDR3 region has 14 residues. CDR3 amino acids: CASTWGGNNQPQHF. The CDR3 DNA follows: TGTGCCAGCACCTGGGGGGGGAATAATCAGCCCCAGCATTTT.

V gene TRBV28 combines with J gene TRBJ1-2; 9 bases map to TRBD1. Germline V gene data show CDR1 as MDHEN and CDR2 as SYDVKM. This CDR3 region has 13 residues. V lost 4 bases to trimming and J lost 8 bases; unmatched junction nucleotides: 5. In nucleotides, the CDR3 is TGTGCCAGCAGTTACCCCGGGACAGGGGGCTACACCTTC. The encoded protein is CASSYPGTGGYTF.

The chain couples TRBV30 to TRBJ1-5; D is possibly TRBD1 (5 bases). In germline, CDR1 is GTSNPN, CDR2 SVGIG (reference sequence). CDR3 length: 13 residues. V was cut by 2 bases and J by 5 bases, with 10 bases left in between. In nucleotides, the CDR3 is TGTGCCTGGAGTTCGACAGAGGATCAGCCCCAGCATTTT. Protein sequence: CAWSSTEDQPQHF.

The chain employs TRBV7-2 and TRBJ1-6; a weak D match, TRBD1 (6 bases). Per the germline V gene, CDR1 is SGHTA and CDR2 is FQGNSA. This CDR3 is 15 amino acids long. V lost 2 bases and J 8 bases, leaving 13 bases between the germline ends. The CDR3 loop reads CASSLQGTWDSPLHF. The CDR3 DNA is TGTGCCAGCAGCTTACAAGGGACATGGGATTCACCCCTCCACTTT.

The chain links TRBV7-9 to TRBJ2-7; 8 positions match TRBD2. The CDR3 runs to 13 residues. CDR1 and CDR2 (germline): SEHNR, FQNEAQ (reference sequence). The trim removed 3 bases at V and 5 bases at J, leaving 3 bases unmatched. In DNA form, the CDR3 reads TGTGCCAGCAGCTTCGGGGGGGAGGACGAGCAGTACTTC. This translates into CASSFGGEDEQYF. The variable domain in full, completed from reference TRBV7-9 and TRBJ2-7, reads DTGVSQNPRHKITKRGQNVTFRCDPISEHNRLYWYRQTLGQGPEFLTYFQNEAQLEKSRLLSDRFSAERPKGSFSTLEIQRTEQGDSAMYLCASSFGGEDEQYFGPGTRLTVT.

The chain combines TRBV12-3 or TRBV12-4 with TRBJ1-2, with D maybe TRBD1 (5 bases). The V gene lost 6 bases and the J gene lost 6 bases, with 14 bases spanning the gap. This CDR3 region has 13 residues. The CDR3 sequence is CASRSGQGHGYTF. The DNA of the CDR3 is TGTGCCAGCAGGTCCGGGCAGGGCCATGGCTACACCTTC.

The rearrangement links TRBV28 to TRBJ2-1; D unclear. V lost 4 bases, J lost 5 bases, and 18 bases lay in between. CDR1 is MDHEN, CDR2 SYDVKM, per germline. This CDR3 spans 16 amino acids. CDR3 nucleotide sequence: TGTGCCAGCAGTTGGTTAACGGCGGTAAGCAACAATGAGCAGTTCTTC. Translating gives CASSWLTAVSNNEQFF.

The count of this clone is one. The V call is TRBV5-1, the J call TRBJ2-1, with D perhaps matching TRBD1 (5 bases). V was trimmed by 2 bases and J by 1 base, leaving 7 bases between them. The CDR3 is 14 residues long. CDR1 SGHRS and CDR2 YFSETQ come from the germline V gene. The CDR3 DNA is TGCGCCAGCAGCTTCGCAGGGTCCTACAATGAGCAGTTCTTC. Encoded protein: CASSFAGSYNEQFF.

The chain is built from TRBV7-8 and TRBJ1-1; weak D call: TRBD1 (5 bases). In germline, CDR1 is SGHVS, CDR2 FQNEAQ. The V gene lost 2 bases and the J gene lost 3 bases, with 19 bases spanning the gap. The CDR3 is 17 amino acids. The CDR3: CASSLRRGHLSDTEAFF. CDR3 coding DNA: TGTGCCAGCAGCTTAAGGAGGGGCCACCTCAGTGACACTGAAGCTTTCTTT.

This chain links TRBV15 with TRBJ1-6, with D uncertain. Looked up from germline, CDR1 is LNHNV and CDR2 is YYDKDF (reference sequence). This CDR3 contains 14 residues. Trimming cost V 1 base and J 8 bases, with 9 bases left between them. The DNA for the CDR3 is TGTGCCACCAGCAGAGGGGCATTGGATTCACCCCTCCACTTT. As protein: CATSRGALDSPLHF.

The genes are TRBV3-1 (or the pseudogene TRBV3-2) and TRBJ1-1, with unresolved D. Trimming cost V 2 bases and J 10 bases, with 11 bases left between them. The CDR3 is 12 amino acids. CDR1 and CDR2 (germline): LGHDT, YNNKEL (reference sequence). CDR3 in amino acids: CASSQLEQAAFF. The DNA for the CDR3 is TGTGCCAGCAGCCAACTTGAGCAAGCAGCTTTCTTT.

To note about this clone: Sequence at one end of the junction differs from germline and may be a read error. This CDR3 is also generated by other DNA sequences in the sample. This rearrangement joins TRBV7-2 to TRBJ2-1; 7 bases are shared with TRBD2. This CDR3 spans 15 amino acids. CDR1 is SGHTA and CDR2 is FQGNSA in the germline V gene. CDR3 coding DNA: TGTGCCAGCAGTTTAGTCCTAGCGGTGGGCAATGAGCAGTTCTTC. It is translated as CASSLVLAVGNEQFF.

V is TRBV2 and J is TRBJ2-7, with 7 bases fitting TRBD1. Trimming at V came to 8 bases and at J to 7 bases, leaving 8 bases not matched to a gene. CDR1 and CDR2 (germline): SNHLY, FYNNEI. The CDR3 sequence is 12 residues long. Here the CDR3 reads CASGRQGWEQYF. The CDR3 bases are TGTGCCAGCGGTAGACAGGGTTGGGAGCAGTACTTC.

For the CDR3, the DNA is TGTGCCAGCAGCTTTACAGGGGCCTCGATCCAGTACTTC. Translating gives CASSFTGASIQYF. The chain joins TRBV11-3 to TRBJ2-5, with 7 bases fitting TRBD1. This CDR3 contains 13 residues. V was clipped by 3 bases and J by 10 bases; unmatched bases: 8. Germline-derived CDR1 and CDR2 are SGHNT and YENEEA.